These 23 T cell receptor beta chains originate from one sample sequenced in a study of shared clonotypes between healthy human individuals (dated by TCRdb to the early 2020s). CD8 naive samples were CD45RO-negative cells positively selected for CCR7, giving a CD45RA+CCR7+ population that excluded TemRA cells. The library was obtained by the immunoSEQ multiplex PCR assay. TCRdb provides this immuneACCESS table in a form limited to in-frame rearrangements. Some clones are lacking; in checked studies, under half of them reflect an unresolved V gene, and why the rest are absent is not known. Within this sample are roughly 2,000,000 clones, with around 96% of them counted one time only. Approximately 1.2% of the sample is held by the ten biggest clonotypes. The sample was naive CD8+ T cells sorted from blood. Reading the label with the study, this specimen's cell subset or site is: CD45RA+CCR7+. The source of these receptors is a man aged 18 to 30 in good health.

The rearrangement joins TRBV28 to TRBJ2-2; 10 bases line up with TRBD1. The trim removed 6 bases at V and 3 bases at J, leaving 13 bases unmatched. Germline V gene lookup returns CDR1 MDHEN and CDR2 SYDVKM. The CDR3 contains 18 residues. The CDR3 DNA reads as TGTGCCAGCAGCACCGGGACAGGGGCCCAAGGGGACACCGGGGAGCTGTTTTTT. It encodes CASSTGTGAQGDTGELFF.

This rearrangement joins TRBV5-1 to TRBJ2-7; no definite D call. V lost 4 bases to trimming and J lost 5 bases, with 10 bases between them. This CDR3 is built from 12 residues. From germline, CDR1 is SGHRS and CDR2 YFSETQ. CDR3 DNA: TGCGCCAGCAGCCCATACGGCAACGAGCAGTACTTC. It translates to CASSPYGNEQYF.

This clone was picked up one time. The rearrangement uses TRBV6-5 and TRBJ1-1; 7 positions agree with TRBD1. The germline gives CDR1 MNHEY, CDR2 SVGAGI. V shed 2 bases and J 1 base; nucleotides not matched to a gene: 1. The CDR3 runs 14 residues. CDR3 in amino acids: CASSYEGANTEAFF. The CDR3 DNA is TGTGCCAGCAGTTACGAGGGGGCGAACACTGAAGCTTTCTTT.

This rearrangement joins TRBV10-3 to TRBJ1-5; 9 nucleotides agree with TRBD1. Per germline, CDR1 ENHRY and CDR2 SYGVKD. Trimming cost V 6 bases and J 6 bases; bases outside gene matches: 9. The CDR3 sequence is 15 residues long. CDR3 bases: TGTGCCATCAGCGAGGGGACAGGGTCAATTCAGCCCCAGCATTTT. Translation: CAISEGTGSIQPQHF.

The chain is built from TRBV25-1 and TRBJ1-1; D is uncertain. This CDR3 is 16 amino acids long. Trimming took off 5 bases at V and 1 base at J, with 17 bases between the two ends. Germline-derived CDR1 and CDR2 are MGHDK and SYGVNS. DNA for the CDR3: TGTGCCAGCAGTCGGTTCGAGATTTACCCGAACACTGAAGCTTTCTTT. Protein: CASSRFEIYPNTEAFF.

The chain has TRBV4-1 and TRBJ2-7; no firm D call. This CDR3 is 13 amino acids long. Trimming pared 3 bases from V and 5 bases from J, leaving 11 bases between. The germline CDR1 and CDR2 sequences are MGHRA and YSYEKL. In DNA form, the CDR3 reads TGCGCCAGCAGCCACGACATATTCAACGAGCAGTACTTC. Its protein product is CASSHDIFNEQYF.

The chain employs TRBV6-6 and TRBJ2-7, with TRBD2 matching over 12 bases. Germline-derived CDR1 and CDR2 are MNHNY and SVGAGI (reference sequence). The V segment lost 4 bases and the J segment 2 bases; nucleotides outside the gene matches: 3. The CDR3 has 15 residues. CDR3 DNA sequence: TGTGCCAGCAGTTCAGGACTAGCGGGAACCTACGAGCAGTACTTC. Translating it yields CASSSGLAGTYEQYF.

The chain employs TRBV5-6 and TRBJ2-5; the D call may be TRBD1 or TRBD2 (5 bases each). This CDR3 region has 13 residues. Trimming pared 5 bases from V and 5 bases from J, leaving 13 bases between. Germline CDR1 reads SGHDT; CDR2 reads YYEEEE. The CDR3 region is CASSRAWGETQYF. The CDR3 DNA is TGTGCCAGCAGTCGGGCCTGGGGGGAGACCCAGTACTTC.

Remarks on this clone: The identical CDR3 is also encoded by other nucleotide sequences in the sample. The V call is TRBV5-6, the J call TRBJ2-7; TRBD2 is a possible D gene (5 bases). The CDR3 sequence is 13 residues long. Germline CDR1 and CDR2: SGHDT and YYEEEE. V lost 2 bases and J lost 3, with 9 bases in between. CDR3 DNA sequence: TGTGCCAGCAGCTTCGGGGTAAGCTACGAGCAGTACTTC. Its translation is CASSFGVSYEQYF.

The CDR3 sequence: CATSSDPGANEQFF. CDR3 coding DNA: TGTGCCACCAGCAGCGATCCTGGGGCCAATGAGCAGTTCTTC. This sequence joins TRBV15 and TRBJ2-1; tentatively, D is TRBD1 (5 bases). The CDR3 totals 14 residues. Trimming stripped 3 bases from V and 6 bases from J, with 12 bases between. Germline lookup yields CDR1 LNHNV and CDR2 YYDKDF (reference sequence).

The chain links TRBV5-6 to TRBJ2-1, with D maybe TRBD2 (5 bases). Germline V gene data show CDR1 as SGHDT and CDR2 as YYEEEE. Trimming took 3 bases from V and 0 from J, leaving 13 bases between them. The CDR3 spans 16 residues. The CDR3 loop reads CASSYPGISSYNEQFF. CDR3 DNA: TGTGCCAGCAGCTATCCCGGGATAAGCTCCTACAATGAGCAGTTCTTC. The entire variable domain, with the rest obtained from reference TRBV5-6 and TRBJ2-1, is as follows: DAGVTQSPTHLIKTRGQQVTLRCSPKSGHDTVSWYQQALGQGPQFIFQYYEEEERQRGNFPDRFSGHQFPNYSSELNVNALLLGDSALYLCASSYPGISSYNEQFFGPGTRLTVL.

The CDR3 protein is CASSVDPPGANVLTF. The CDR3 bases are TGTGCCAGCAGCGTAGACCCCCCTGGGGCCAACGTCCTGACTTTC. The V call is TRBV9, the J call TRBJ2-6; no clear D gene. The CDR3 sequence is 15 residues long. Looked up from germline, CDR1 is SGDLS and CDR2 is YYNGEE. V was cut by 0 bases and J by 2 bases, with 6 bases left in between.

The rearrangement uses TRBV6-6 and TRBJ2-1; 7 bases match TRBD1. Per the germline V gene, CDR1 is MNHNY and CDR2 is SVGAGI (reference sequence). The CDR3 length is 14 residues. Trimming removed 5 bases from V and 7 bases from J; junction bases left unmatched: 8. For the CDR3, the DNA is TGTGCCAGCAGTCCGACGACAGGGTGGAATGAGCAGTTCTTC. Translating it yields CASSPTTGWNEQFF.

Remarks on this clone: The sample holds other DNA sequences that translate to the same CDR3. The chain is built from TRBV5-1 and TRBJ2-1; D not certain. The CDR3 has 14 residues. The V end was cut by 2 bases, the J end by 0 bases, with 6 bases between. Looked up from germline, CDR1 is SGHRS and CDR2 is YFSETQ. The CDR3 DNA follows: TGCGCCAGCAGCTTAGACTCCTCCTACAATGAGCAGTTCTTC. Translation: CASSLDSSYNEQFF.

This rearrangement joins TRBV29-1 to TRBJ1-2; D perhaps matches TRBD1 (6 bases). CDR1 and CDR2 (germline): SQVTM, ANQGSEA. The CDR3 has 13 amino acids. Trimming removed 4 bases at V and 3 bases at J, with 12 bases between. The CDR3 protein is CSVVGGQDYGYTF. Here the CDR3 DNA reads TGCAGCGTTGTTGGGGGGCAGGACTATGGCTACACCTTC.

The chain employs TRBV11-2 and TRBJ2-7, with unresolved D. Germline CDR1 is SGHAT and CDR2 is FQNNGV. This CDR3 spans 14 amino acids. The germline V and J ends were trimmed by 5 bases and 3 bases, with 14 bases remaining between them. CDR3 sequence reads: CASSLTPGFYEQYF. The CDR3 bases are TGTGCCAGCAGCCTAACGCCAGGCTTCTACGAGCAGTACTTC.

The chain combines TRBV6-5 with TRBJ2-3, with unresolved D. V was shortened by 6 bases and J by 0 bases, with 7 bases between the two germline ends. CDR1 and CDR2 from the germline V gene are MNHEY and SVGAGI. The CDR3 is 13 residues long. The CDR3 is CASSPDSTDTQYF. The CDR3 DNA sequence: TGTGCCAGCAGCCCGGACAGCACAGATACGCAGTATTTT.

The chain links TRBV28 to TRBJ1-1, with a possible D match to TRBD1 (5 bases). Trimming cost V 3 bases and J 11 bases, with 13 bases left between them. The CDR3 runs 12 residues. Germline values: CDR1 MDHEN, CDR2 SYDVKM. As DNA, the CDR3 is TGTGCCAGCAGTTTGCGGGTTTGGGGGGCTTTCTTT. Translation: CASSLRVWGAFF. Together with reference TRBV28 and TRBJ1-1, the CDR3 gives the full variable domain: DVKVTQSSRYLVKRTGEKVFLECVQDMDHENMFWYRQDPGLGLRLIYFSYDVKMKEKGDIPEGYSVSREKKERFSLILESASTNQTSMYLCASSLRVWGAFFGQGTRLTVV.

The chain joins TRBV30 to TRBJ2-6; D unclear. V was clipped by 8 bases and J by 0 bases, with 5 bases between them. The germline gives CDR1 GTSNPN, CDR2 SVGIG (reference sequence). The CDR3 length is 12 residues. In nucleotides, the CDR3 is TGTGCCGAGGACTCTGGGGCCAACGTCCTGACTTTC. It translates to CAEDSGANVLTF.

The V gene is TRBV5-1, the J gene TRBJ2-3, with D possibly TRBD1 on 6 matching bases. The germline CDR1 and CDR2 sequences are SGHRS and YFSETQ. Trimming took 0 bases from V and 8 from J, leaving 10 bases between them. The length of the CDR3 is 13 residues. CDR3 nucleotide sequence: TGCGCCAGCAGCTTGGTCGTAGGGGGTACGCAGTATTTT. It is translated as CASSLVVGGTQYF.

The chain carries TRBV13 and TRBJ2-7; D is unresolved. V was clipped by 4 bases and J by 7 bases, with 11 bases between them. Germline lookup yields CDR1 PRHDT and CDR2 FYEKMQ (reference sequence). This CDR3 spans 12 amino acids. CDR3 region: CASSSLHGEQYF. In DNA form, the CDR3 reads TGTGCCAGCAGCTCGCTACACGGGGAGCAGTACTTC.

The chain has TRBV7-9 and TRBJ1-1; 8 nucleotides line up with TRBD1. V shed 4 bases and J 6 bases; nucleotides not matched to a gene: 16. CDR1 is SEHNR and CDR2 is FQNEAQ in the germline V gene (reference sequence). The CDR3 runs to 17 residues. DNA of the CDR3: TGTGCCAGCAGCTCCACGGCAGGGGGCCCGGTGGATTCTGAAGCTTTCTTT. Residues: CASSSTAGGPVDSEAFF.

The V gene is TRBV6-1, the J gene TRBJ2-1; D not resolved. The CDR3 loop spans 15 amino acids. Germline V gene sequence: CDR1 MNHNS, CDR2 SASEGT. V was clipped by 7 bases and J by 0 bases, with 13 bases between them. CDR3 bases: TGTGCCAGCACCCTGATGGCGAGCTCCTACAATGAGCAGTTCTTC. Amino acid sequence: CASTLMASSYNEQFF.